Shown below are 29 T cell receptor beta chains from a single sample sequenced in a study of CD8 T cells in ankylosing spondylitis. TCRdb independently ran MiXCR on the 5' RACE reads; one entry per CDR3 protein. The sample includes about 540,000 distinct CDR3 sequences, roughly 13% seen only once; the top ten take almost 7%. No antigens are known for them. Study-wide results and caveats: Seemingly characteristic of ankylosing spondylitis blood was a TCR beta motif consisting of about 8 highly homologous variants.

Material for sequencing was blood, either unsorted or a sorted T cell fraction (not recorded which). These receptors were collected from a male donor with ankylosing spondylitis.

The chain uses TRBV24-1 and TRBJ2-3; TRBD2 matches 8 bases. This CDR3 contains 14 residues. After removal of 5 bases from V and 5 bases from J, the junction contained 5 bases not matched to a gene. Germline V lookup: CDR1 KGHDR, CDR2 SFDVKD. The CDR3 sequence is CATSGAGGIDTQYF. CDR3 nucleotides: TGTGCCACCAGTGGCGCGGGAGGAATAGATACGCAGTATTTT.

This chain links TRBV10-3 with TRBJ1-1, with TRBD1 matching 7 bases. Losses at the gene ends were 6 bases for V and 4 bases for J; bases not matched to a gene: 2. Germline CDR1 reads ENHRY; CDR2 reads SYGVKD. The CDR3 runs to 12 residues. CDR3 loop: CAISRGATEAFF. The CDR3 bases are TGTGCCATCAGCAGGGGGGCCACTGAAGCTTTCTTT.

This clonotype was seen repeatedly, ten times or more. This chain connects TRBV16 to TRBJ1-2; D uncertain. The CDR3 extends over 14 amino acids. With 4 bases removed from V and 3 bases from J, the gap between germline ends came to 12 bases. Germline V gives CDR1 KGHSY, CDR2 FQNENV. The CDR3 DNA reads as TGTGCCAGCAGCCCCGGTCGTCGGGACTATGGCTACACCTTC. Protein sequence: CASSPGRRDYGYTF. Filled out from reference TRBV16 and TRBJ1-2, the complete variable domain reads GEEVAQTPKHLVRGEGQKAKLYCAPIKGHSYVFWYQQVLKNEFKFLISFQNENVFDETGMPKERFSAKCLPNSPCSLEIQATKLEDSAVYFCASSPGRRDYGYTFGSGTRLTVV.

CDR3 amino acids: CASKKAAGPYEQYF. The CDR3 DNA follows: TGTGCCAGCAAAAAGGCGGCGGGGCCTTACGAGCAGTACTTC. The chain carries TRBV7-9 and TRBJ2-7, with a weak D call TRBD2 (6 bases). Deletions cut 7 bases from V and 4 bases from J, with 17 bases between. Germline lookup yields CDR1 SEHNR and CDR2 FQNEAQ (reference sequence). The CDR3 is 14 residues long.

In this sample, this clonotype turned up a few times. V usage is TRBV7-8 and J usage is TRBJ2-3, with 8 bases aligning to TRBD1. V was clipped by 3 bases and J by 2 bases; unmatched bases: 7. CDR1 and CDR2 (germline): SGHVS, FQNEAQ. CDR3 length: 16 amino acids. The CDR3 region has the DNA TGTGCCAGCAGCTTCCCGGGACAGGTGGCCACAGATACGCAGTATTTT. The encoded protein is CASSFPGQVATDTQYF.

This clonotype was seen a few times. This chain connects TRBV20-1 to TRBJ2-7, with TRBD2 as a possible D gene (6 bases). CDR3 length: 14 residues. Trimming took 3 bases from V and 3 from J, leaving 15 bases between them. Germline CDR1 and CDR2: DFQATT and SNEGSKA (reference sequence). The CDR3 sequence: CSASITGVGYEQYF. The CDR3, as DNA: TGCAGTGCTAGTATAACGGGAGTAGGCTACGAGCAGTACTTC.

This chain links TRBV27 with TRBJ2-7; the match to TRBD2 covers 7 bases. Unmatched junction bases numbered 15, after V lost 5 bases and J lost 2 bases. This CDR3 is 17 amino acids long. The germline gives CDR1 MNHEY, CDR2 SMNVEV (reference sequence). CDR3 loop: CASSPPNLGGRPYEQYF. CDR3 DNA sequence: TGTGCCAGCAGTCCCCCCAATCTAGGCGGGAGACCCTACGAGCAGTACTTC.

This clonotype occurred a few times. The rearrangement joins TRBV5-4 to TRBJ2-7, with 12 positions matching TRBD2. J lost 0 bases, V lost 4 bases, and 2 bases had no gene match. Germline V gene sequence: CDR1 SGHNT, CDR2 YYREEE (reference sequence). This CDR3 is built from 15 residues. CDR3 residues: CASSRTSGNSYEQYF. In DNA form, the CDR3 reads TGTGCCAGCAGCCGGACTAGCGGGAACTCCTACGAGCAGTACTTC.

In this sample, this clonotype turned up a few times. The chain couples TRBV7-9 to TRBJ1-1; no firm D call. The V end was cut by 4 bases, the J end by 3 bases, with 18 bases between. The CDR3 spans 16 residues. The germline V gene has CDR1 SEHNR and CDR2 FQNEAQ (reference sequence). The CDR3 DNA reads TGTGCCAGCAGCTCATTAGGATCCCGCTGGGACACTGAAGCTTTCTTT. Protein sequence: CASSSLGSRWDTEAFF.

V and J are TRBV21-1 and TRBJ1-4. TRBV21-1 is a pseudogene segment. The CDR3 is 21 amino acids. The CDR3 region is CASSKRSPLDGRQAVGEKLFF. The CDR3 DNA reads TGTGCCAGCAGCAAAAGAAGTCCTCTGGACGGACGCCAGGCGGTGGGTGAAAAACTGTTTTTT.

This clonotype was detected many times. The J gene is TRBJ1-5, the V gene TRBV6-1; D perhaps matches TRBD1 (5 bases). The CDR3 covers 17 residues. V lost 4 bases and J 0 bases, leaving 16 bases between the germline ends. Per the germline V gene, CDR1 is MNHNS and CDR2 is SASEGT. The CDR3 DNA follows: TGTGCCAGCAGTGGACAGTTTGACAGATATAGCAATCAGCCCCAGCATTTT. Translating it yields CASSGQFDRYSNQPQHF.

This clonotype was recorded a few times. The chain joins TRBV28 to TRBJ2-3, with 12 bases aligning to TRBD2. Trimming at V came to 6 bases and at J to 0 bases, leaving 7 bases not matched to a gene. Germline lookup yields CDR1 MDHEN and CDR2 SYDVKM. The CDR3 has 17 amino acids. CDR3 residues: CASRTAGTSGSTDTQYF. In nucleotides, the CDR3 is TGTGCCAGCAGAACGGCCGGGACTAGCGGGAGCACAGATACGCAGTATTTT.

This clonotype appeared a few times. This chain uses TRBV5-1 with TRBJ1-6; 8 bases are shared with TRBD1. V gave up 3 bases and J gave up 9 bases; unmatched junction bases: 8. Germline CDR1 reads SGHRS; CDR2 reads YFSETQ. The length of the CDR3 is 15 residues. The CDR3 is CASSSSGTGGSPLHF. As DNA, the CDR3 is TGCGCCAGCAGCTCCTCCGGGACAGGTGGTTCACCCCTCCACTTT.

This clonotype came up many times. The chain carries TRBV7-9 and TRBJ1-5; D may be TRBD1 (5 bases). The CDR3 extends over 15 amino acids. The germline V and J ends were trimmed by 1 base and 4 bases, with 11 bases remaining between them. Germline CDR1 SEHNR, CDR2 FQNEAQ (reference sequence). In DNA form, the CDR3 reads TGTGCCAGCAGCTTAGGGGGGGAGGGTAATCAGCCCCAGCATTTT. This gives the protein CASSLGGEGNQPQHF.

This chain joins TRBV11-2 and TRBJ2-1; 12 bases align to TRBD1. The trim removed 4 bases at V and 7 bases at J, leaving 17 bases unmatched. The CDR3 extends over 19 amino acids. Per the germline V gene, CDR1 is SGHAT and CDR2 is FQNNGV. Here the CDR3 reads CASSSAGQGAERPGNEQFF. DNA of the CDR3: TGTGCCAGCAGCTCCGCGGGACAGGGGGCCGAACGACCTGGGAATGAGCAGTTCTTC.

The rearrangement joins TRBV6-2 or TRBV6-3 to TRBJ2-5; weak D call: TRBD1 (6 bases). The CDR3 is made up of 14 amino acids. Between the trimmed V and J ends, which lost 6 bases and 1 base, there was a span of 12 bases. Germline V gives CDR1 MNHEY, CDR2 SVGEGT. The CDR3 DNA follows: TGTGCCAGCAGACTCGACAGGACCCAAGAGACCCAGTACTTC. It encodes CASRLDRTQETQYF.

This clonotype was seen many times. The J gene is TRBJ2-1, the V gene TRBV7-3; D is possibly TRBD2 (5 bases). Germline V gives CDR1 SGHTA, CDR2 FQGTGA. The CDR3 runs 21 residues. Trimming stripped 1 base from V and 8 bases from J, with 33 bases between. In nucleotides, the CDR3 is TGTGCCAGCAGCTTAAAGGGCTACTCCTATGGCGGGCGAGACCCCCCTGATGAGCAGTTCTTC. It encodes CASSLKGYSYGGRDPPDEQFF.

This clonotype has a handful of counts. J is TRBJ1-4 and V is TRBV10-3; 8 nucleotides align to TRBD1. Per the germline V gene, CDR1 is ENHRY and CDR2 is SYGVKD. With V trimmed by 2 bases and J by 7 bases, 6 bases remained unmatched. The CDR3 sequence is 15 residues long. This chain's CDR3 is CAISESQGAGEKLFF. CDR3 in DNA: TGTGCCATCAGTGAGAGTCAGGGGGCTGGTGAAAAACTGTTTTTT.

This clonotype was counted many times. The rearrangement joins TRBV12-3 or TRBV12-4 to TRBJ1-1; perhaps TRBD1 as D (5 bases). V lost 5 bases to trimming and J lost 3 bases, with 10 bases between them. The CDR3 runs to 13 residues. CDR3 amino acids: CASSRIGDTEAFF. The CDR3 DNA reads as TGTGCCAGCAGTCGGATAGGGGACACTGAAGCTTTCTTT.

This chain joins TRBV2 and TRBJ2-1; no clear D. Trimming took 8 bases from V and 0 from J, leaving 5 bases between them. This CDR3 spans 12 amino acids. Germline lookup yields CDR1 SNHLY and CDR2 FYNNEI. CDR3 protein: CASVSSYNEQFF. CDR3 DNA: TGTGCCAGCGTTAGCTCCTACAATGAGCAGTTCTTC.

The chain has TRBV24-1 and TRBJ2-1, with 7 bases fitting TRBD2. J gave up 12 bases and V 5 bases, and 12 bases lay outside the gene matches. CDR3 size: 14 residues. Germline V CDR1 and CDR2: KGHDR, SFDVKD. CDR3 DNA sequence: TGTGCCACCAGTGTCAGCGGGACGACCCATGGGCAGTTCTTC. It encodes CATSVSGTTHGQFF.

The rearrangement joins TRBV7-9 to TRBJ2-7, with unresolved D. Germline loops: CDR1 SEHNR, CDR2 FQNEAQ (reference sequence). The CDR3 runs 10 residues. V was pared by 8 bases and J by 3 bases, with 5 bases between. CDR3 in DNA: TGTGCCAGCGGCGTCTACGAGCAGTACTTC. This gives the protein CASGVYEQYF.

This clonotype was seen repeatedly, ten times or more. The DNA of the CDR3 is TGCAGTGCTAGGGTCCCCCTACCCCATGAGACCCAGTACTTC. Amino acid sequence: CSARVPLPHETQYF. The V call is TRBV20-1, the J call TRBJ2-5; D call uncertain. CDR3 length equals 14 residues. Germline V CDR1 and CDR2: DFQATT, SNEGSKA (reference sequence). V lost 3 bases and J 5 bases, leaving 16 bases between the germline ends.

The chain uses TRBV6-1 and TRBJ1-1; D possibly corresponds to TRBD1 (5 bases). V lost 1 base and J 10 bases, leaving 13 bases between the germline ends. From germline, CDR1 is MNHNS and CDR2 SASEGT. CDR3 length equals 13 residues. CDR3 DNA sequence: TGTGCCAGCAGTGAAGTAGGGTTTGGGGGAGCTTTCTTT. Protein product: CASSEVGFGGAFF.

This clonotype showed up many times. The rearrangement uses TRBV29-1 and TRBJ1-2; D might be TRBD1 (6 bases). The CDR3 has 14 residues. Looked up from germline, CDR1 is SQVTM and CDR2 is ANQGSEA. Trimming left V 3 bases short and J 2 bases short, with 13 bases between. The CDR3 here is CSVDGGGGNYGYTF. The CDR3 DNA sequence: TGCAGCGTTGATGGTGGAGGGGGAAACTATGGCTACACCTTC.

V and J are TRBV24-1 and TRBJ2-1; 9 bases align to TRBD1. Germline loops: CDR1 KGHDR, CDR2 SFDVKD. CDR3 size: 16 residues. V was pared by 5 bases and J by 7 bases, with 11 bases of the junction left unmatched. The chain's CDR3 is CATSGNPGTGRNEQFF. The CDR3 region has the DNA TGTGCCACCAGTGGTAACCCCGGGACAGGGAGGAATGAGCAGTTCTTC.

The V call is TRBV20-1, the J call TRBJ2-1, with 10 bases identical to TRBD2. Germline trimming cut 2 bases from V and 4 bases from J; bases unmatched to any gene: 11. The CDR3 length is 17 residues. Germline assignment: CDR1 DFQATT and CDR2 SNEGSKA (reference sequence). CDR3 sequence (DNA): TGCAGTGCTAGACCCAAGGCGCTAGCGGGAGTATACAATGAGCAGTTCTTC. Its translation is CSARPKALAGVYNEQFF.

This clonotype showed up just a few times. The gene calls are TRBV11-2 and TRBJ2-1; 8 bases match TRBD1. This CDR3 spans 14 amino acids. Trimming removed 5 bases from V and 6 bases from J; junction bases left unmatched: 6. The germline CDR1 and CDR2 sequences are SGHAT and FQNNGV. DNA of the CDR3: TGTGCCAGCAGCATAACCGACAGGGGCAATGAGCAGTTCTTC. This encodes CASSITDRGNEQFF.

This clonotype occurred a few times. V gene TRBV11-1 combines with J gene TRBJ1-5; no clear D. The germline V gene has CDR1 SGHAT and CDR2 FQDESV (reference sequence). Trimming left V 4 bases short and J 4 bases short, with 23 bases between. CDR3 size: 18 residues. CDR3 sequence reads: CASSSNSDGRRGNQPQHF. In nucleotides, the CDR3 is TGTGCCAGCAGCTCAAACTCAGACGGACGGAGAGGGAATCAGCCCCAGCATTTT. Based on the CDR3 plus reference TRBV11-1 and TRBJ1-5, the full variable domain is EAEVAQSPRYKITEKSQAVAFWCDPISGHATLYWYRQILGQGPELLVQFQDESVVDDSQLPKDRFSAERLKGVDSTLKIQPAELGDSAMYLCASSSNSDGRRGNQPQHFGDGTRLSIL.